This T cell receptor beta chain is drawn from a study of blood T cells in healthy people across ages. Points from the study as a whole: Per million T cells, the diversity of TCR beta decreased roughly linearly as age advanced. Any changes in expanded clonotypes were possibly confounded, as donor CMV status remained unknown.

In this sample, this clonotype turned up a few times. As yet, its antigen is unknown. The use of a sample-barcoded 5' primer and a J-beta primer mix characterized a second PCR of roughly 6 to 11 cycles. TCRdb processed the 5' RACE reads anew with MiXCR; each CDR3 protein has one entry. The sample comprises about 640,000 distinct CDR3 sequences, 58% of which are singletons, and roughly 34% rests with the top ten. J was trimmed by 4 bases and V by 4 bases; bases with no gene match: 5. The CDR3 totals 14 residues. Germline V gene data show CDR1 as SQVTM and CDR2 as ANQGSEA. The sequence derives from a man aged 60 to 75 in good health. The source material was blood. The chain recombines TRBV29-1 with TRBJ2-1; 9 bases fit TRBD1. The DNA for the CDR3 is TGCAGCGTTGCCACGGACAGGGGATACAATGAGCAGTTCTTC. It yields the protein CSVATDRGYNEQFF.